Listed below are T cell receptor beta chains from one sample, sequenced in a study of post-analysis software for immune sequencing data. One entry per CDR3 protein, called by TCRdb with MiXCR from the PCR reads. The sample holds fewer than 850,000 distinct CDR3 sequences, approximately 30% seen once. Sequencing used blood. These receptors were collected from a girl between 10 and 17 years old with multiple sclerosis. Each CDR3 is given with its conserved first and last residue. A D gene is named only where the DNA matches it firmly. Part of the rows lack a size; the others show once, few, many or a class for expanded clones.

D,size,J,V,CDR3,DNA
NA,few,TRBJ2-1,TRBV5-1,CASSLDGIWTNEQFF,TGCGCCAGCAGCTTAGATGGAATTTGGACCAATGAGCAGTTCTTC
NA,many,TRBJ1-6,TRBV3-1,CASSLSYNSPLHF,TGTGCCAGCAGCCTTTCCTATAATTCACCCCTCCACTTT
NA,few,TRBJ2-1,TRBV5-1,CASSIPSVGDNEQFF,TGCGCCAGCAGCATCCCTAGCGTCGGCGACAATGAGCAGTTCTTC
NA,few,TRBJ2-1,TRBV20-1,CSAVTERVVRNEQFF,TGCAGTGCTGTAACAGAGCGGGTAGTTCGGAATGAGCAGTTCTTC
NA,NA,TRBJ1-2,TRBV28,CASSVDLWGGVYTF,TGTGCCAGCAGTGTTGATCTTTGGGGGGGGGTCTACACCTTC
NA,NA,TRBJ2-1,TRBV7-2,CASSSGKGHEQFF,TGTGCCAGCAGCTCCGGGAAAGGGCATGAGCAGTTCTTC
NA,NA,TRBJ2-1,TRBV11-2,CASSSDYSNEQFF,TGTGCCAGCAGCTCCGACTACAGCAATGAGCAGTTCTTC
TRBD1,NA,TRBJ1-4,TRBV7-2,CASSQNRGPNEKLFF,TGTGCCAGCAGCCAGAACAGGGGACCCAATGAAAAACTGTTTTTT
NA,NA,TRBJ2-5,TRBV10-3,CAISRTPEETQYF,TGTGCCATCTCGCGGACGCCGGAGGAGACCCAGTACTTC
TRBD2,NA,TRBJ2-7,TRBV7-2,CASSLSWTSVSLYEQYF,TGTGCCAGCAGCTTATCCTGGACTAGCGTATCGTTGTACGAGCAGTACTTC
NA,NA,TRBJ1-2,TRBV5-1,CASSDARFNYGYTF,TGCGCCAGCAGCGATGCCAGGTTTAACTATGGCTACACCTTC
NA,NA,TRBJ2-6,TRBV7-2,CASSTRVPGANVLTF,TGTGCCAGCAGCACCAGGGTCCCTGGGGCCAACGTCCTGACTTTC
NA,NA,TRBJ1-5,TRBV20-1,CSARDGPWGGYQPQHF,TGCAGTGCTAGAGATGGGCCGTGGGGGGGCTATCAGCCCCAGCATTTT
NA,NA,TRBJ2-1,TRBV6-6,CASSYSPVRDNEQFF,TGTGCCAGCAGTTACTCGCCTGTCAGAGACAATGAGCAGTTCTTC
NA,NA,TRBJ2-3,TRBV1,CTSPGLANTDTQYF,TGCACCAGCCCCGGACTAGCGAACACAGATACGCAGTATTTT